This T cell receptor (beta chain) was identified during a study of cytomegalovirus exposure and HLA in healthy donors. Study summary: There were just under 400 genotyped donors. Of these, 75% to 90% fell in the genetic ancestry cluster associated with self-reported Caucasian donors.

The germline V gene encodes CDR1 MDHEN and CDR2 SYDVKM. CDR3 length: 14 amino acids. V shed 6 bases and J 5 bases; nucleotides not matched to a gene: 5. Both 60 Vbeta primers and 13 Jbeta primers went into the PCR. The protocol was immunoSEQ multiplex PCR, while the TCRdb copy is restricted to in-frame clones and leaves out a portion. The repertoire holds 200,000 or so clones, with 87% as singletons. This sequence joins TRBV28 and TRBJ1-5, with TRBD1 matching over 9 bases. The receptor was derived from a young man in good health and CMV-seronegative. Material for sequencing was PBMCs. The CDR3 sequence is CASSPTGGDQPQHF. CDR3 nucleotides: TGTGCCAGCAGCCCGACAGGGGGTGATCAGCCCCAGCATTTT.